This is a list of T cell receptor beta chains from one sample in a study of T cell repertoires in ileal Crohn's disease. TCRdb's table, derived via immunoSEQ multiplex PCR, lists solely in-frame clones and lacks some. The repertoire includes 3,500 to 4,500 clones, around 70% of them detected once, and around 9% sits in the top ten. The sample was ileal tissue. The receptors originated from an adult with Crohn's disease. Each CDR3 is given with its conserved first and last residue. The D gene is left open where the match is weak. Clone size is not always given. Where it is, it says once, few, many or a class for expanded clones.

clone size: -; D gene: -; V gene: TRBV28; J gene: TRBJ2-7; CDR3 protein: CASSSTGYEQYF; CDR3 DNA: TGTGCCAGCAGTTCTACCGGGTACGAGCAGTACTTC
clone size: -; D gene: -; V gene: TRBV27; J gene: TRBJ2-7; CDR3 protein: CASTWGPTYEQYF; CDR3 DNA: TGTGCCAGCACCTGGGGACCAACCTACGAGCAGTACTTC
clone size: -; D gene: -; V gene: TRBV29-1; J gene: TRBJ2-1; CDR3 protein: CSGTLAGTYNEQFF; CDR3 DNA: TGCAGCGGCACTCTGGCAGGGACGTACAATGAGCAGTTCTTC
clone size: -; D gene: -; V gene: TRBV11-2; J gene: TRBJ2-7; CDR3 protein: CASSLKSDHEQYF; CDR3 DNA: TGTGCCAGCAGCTTAAAATCGGATCACGAGCAGTACTTC
clone size: -; D gene: -; V gene: TRBV7-9; J gene: TRBJ1-1; CDR3 protein: CASSLQGIGDTEAFF; CDR3 DNA: TGTGCCAGCAGCTTACAGGGGATAGGGGACACTGAAGCTTTCTTT
clone size: -; D gene: -; V gene: TRBV30; J gene: TRBJ1-1; CDR3 protein: CAWSRSDTEAFF; CDR3 DNA: TGTGCCTGGAGCAGATCGGACACTGAAGCTTTCTTT
clone size: -; D gene: -; V gene: TRBV6-5; J gene: TRBJ2-2; CDR3 protein: CASSYSGTGELFF; CDR3 DNA: TGTGCCAGCAGTTACTCGGGAACCGGGGAGCTGTTTTTT
clone size: -; D gene: -; V gene: TRBV19; J gene: TRBJ1-2; CDR3 protein: CASSMSLIGRNYYGYTF; CDR3 DNA: TGTGCCAGTAGTATGAGCCTAATCGGGAGAAACTACTATGGCTACACCTTC
clone size: -; D gene: -; V gene: TRBV27; J gene: TRBJ2-6; CDR3 protein: CASNLASGANVLTF; CDR3 DNA: TGTGCCAGCAACTTGGCCTCTGGGGCCAACGTCCTGACTTTC
clone size: -; D gene: -; V gene: TRBV11-2; J gene: TRBJ1-3; CDR3 protein: CASSFGPNTIYF; CDR3 DNA: TGTGCCAGCAGCTTCGGCCCAAACACCATATATTTT
clone size: -; D gene: TRBD1; V gene: TRBV6-5; J gene: TRBJ2-7; CDR3 protein: CASSYGDRGYEQYF; CDR3 DNA: TGTGCCAGCAGTTACGGGGACAGGGGTTACGAGCAGTACTTC
clone size: -; D gene: TRBD2; V gene: TRBV2; J gene: TRBJ2-5; CDR3 protein: CASSGRGGLETQYF; CDR3 DNA: TGTGCCAGCAGCGGGCGGGGGGGCTTAGAGACCCAGTACTTC
clone size: -; D gene: TRBD1; V gene: TRBV7-2; J gene: TRBJ2-7; CDR3 protein: CASSLPTGQGRSYEQYF; CDR3 DNA: TGTGCCAGCAGCTTACCAACAGGACAGGGGCGCTCCTACGAGCAGTACTTC
clone size: -; D gene: -; V gene: TRBV20-1; J gene: TRBJ1-5; CDR3 protein: CSARGQGPQHF; CDR3 DNA: TGCAGTGCTCGAGGGCAGGGGCCCCAGCATTTT
clone size: -; D gene: -; V gene: TRBV5-1; J gene: TRBJ2-3; CDR3 protein: CASSQRDLTDTQYF; CDR3 DNA: TGCGCCAGCAGCCAACGGGACCTCACAGATACGCAGTATTTT
clone size: medium-sized; D gene: -; V gene: TRBV4-2; J gene: TRBJ2-7; CDR3 protein: CASSQDAGASYEQYF; CDR3 DNA: TGTGCCAGCAGCCAGGACGCCGGGGCGAGCTACGAGCAGTACTTC
clone size: -; D gene: -; V gene: TRBV19; J gene: TRBJ2-7; CDR3 protein: CASGVSYEQYF; CDR3 DNA: TGTGCCAGCGGGGTCTCCTACGAGCAGTACTTC
clone size: few; D gene: -; V gene: TRBV5-6; J gene: TRBJ1-2; CDR3 protein: CASILGGNYGYTF; CDR3 DNA: TGTGCCAGCATCCTTGGGGGGAACTATGGCTACACCTTC
clone size: -; D gene: TRBD1; V gene: TRBV11-2; J gene: TRBJ1-6; CDR3 protein: CASSSQTGGYESSPLHF; CDR3 DNA: TGTGCCAGCAGCTCCCAGACAGGGGGCTATGAGAGTTCACCCCTCCACTTT
clone size: -; D gene: TRBD1; V gene: TRBV29-1; J gene: TRBJ1-2; CDR3 protein: CSGAQGGDTGYTF; CDR3 DNA: TGCAGCGGCGCTCAAGGGGGCGACACTGGCTACACCTTC
clone size: -; D gene: -; V gene: TRBV15; J gene: TRBJ1-2; CDR3 protein: CATSRLAEVGYTF; CDR3 DNA: TGTGCCACCAGCCGGTTAGCAGAGGTTGGCTACACCTTC
clone size: -; D gene: -; V gene: TRBV5-1; J gene: TRBJ2-7; CDR3 protein: CASSPQGSYEQYF; CDR3 DNA: TGCGCCAGCAGTCCCCAGGGCTCCTACGAGCAGTACTTC
clone size: -; D gene: -; V gene: TRBV5-1; J gene: TRBJ2-7; CDR3 protein: CASSSLPGPSYEQYF; CDR3 DNA: TGCGCCAGCAGCTCGCTCCCGGGTCCCTCCTACGAGCAGTACTTC
clone size: -; D gene: -; V gene: TRBV18; J gene: TRBJ2-2; CDR3 protein: CASTRTASNTGELFF; CDR3 DNA: TGTGCCAGCACCCGGACAGCCTCGAACACCGGGGAGCTGTTTTTT
clone size: once; D gene: -; V gene: TRBV6-4; J gene: TRBJ1-2; CDR3 protein: CASSDEGGYGYTF; CDR3 DNA: TGTGCCAGCAGTGACGAGGGCGGCTATGGCTACACCTTC
clone size: -; D gene: TRBD2; V gene: TRBV7-9; J gene: TRBJ2-5; CDR3 protein: CASSTASGGILETQYF; CDR3 DNA: TGTGCCAGCAGCACCGCGAGCGGGGGGATTCTGGAGACCCAGTACTTC
clone size: -; D gene: -; V gene: TRBV28; J gene: TRBJ2-5; CDR3 protein: CASLGLNQETQYF; CDR3 DNA: TGTGCCAGCCTTGGGCTCAACCAAGAGACCCAGTACTTC
clone size: -; D gene: -; V gene: TRBV10-3; J gene: TRBJ1-2; CDR3 protein: CAISEIEGGNGYTF; CDR3 DNA: TGTGCCATCAGTGAGATTGAGGGTGGTAATGGCTACACCTTC
clone size: -; D gene: -; V gene: TRBV5-1; J gene: TRBJ1-3; CDR3 protein: CASSRDVADSGNTIYF; CDR3 DNA: TGCGCCAGCAGCAGGGACGTCGCGGACTCTGGAAACACCATATATTTT
clone size: -; D gene: -; V gene: TRBV6-1; J gene: TRBJ2-1; CDR3 protein: CASRQAGAYNEQFF; CDR3 DNA: TGTGCCAGCAGACAAGCGGGCGCTTACAATGAGCAGTTCTTC
clone size: medium-sized; D gene: TRBD1; V gene: TRBV15; J gene: TRBJ1-6; CDR3 protein: CATSFRDRGRNSPLHF; CDR3 DNA: TGTGCCACCAGCTTCCGGGACAGGGGTCGTAATTCACCCCTCCACTTT
clone size: -; D gene: -; V gene: TRBV7-6; J gene: TRBJ2-3; CDR3 protein: CASSPNLVADTQYF; CDR3 DNA: TGTGCCAGCAGCCCCAATCTAGTCGCAGATACGCAGTATTTT
clone size: once; D gene: -; V gene: TRBV7-2; J gene: TRBJ2-1; CDR3 protein: CASSGSSLSRFF; CDR3 DNA: TGTGCCAGCAGCGGATCATCTCTATCAAGGTTCTTC
clone size: -; D gene: -; V gene: TRBV19; J gene: TRBJ1-2; CDR3 protein: CASSIDPNTVGYGYTF; CDR3 DNA: TGTGCCAGTAGTATAGATCCCAATACGGTGGGCTATGGCTACACCTTC
clone size: -; D gene: TRBD1; V gene: TRBV27; J gene: TRBJ2-6; CDR3 protein: CASSLGQGRVGANVLTF; CDR3 DNA: TGTGCCAGCAGTTTGGGACAGGGGAGGGTAGGGGCCAACGTCCTGACTTTC
clone size: -; D gene: -; V gene: TRBV18; J gene: TRBJ1-4; CDR3 protein: CASSPLKQHNEKLFF; CDR3 DNA: TGTGCCAGCTCGCCACTAAAACAGCATAATGAAAAACTGTTTTTT
clone size: -; D gene: -; V gene: TRBV10-3; J gene: TRBJ1-5; CDR3 protein: CAISGTKGGDSNQPQHF; CDR3 DNA: TGTGCCATCAGTGGCACGAAAGGGGGGGATAGCAATCAGCCCCAGCATTTT
clone size: few; D gene: TRBD1; V gene: TRBV5-1; J gene: TRBJ2-7; CDR3 protein: CASSETGYYEQYF; CDR3 DNA: TGCGCCAGCAGTGAGACAGGGTACTACGAGCAGTACTTC
clone size: -; D gene: -; V gene: TRBV7-3; J gene: TRBJ2-2; CDR3 protein: CASSYDNTGELFF; CDR3 DNA: TGTGCCAGCAGCTACGACAACACCGGGGAGCTGTTTTTT
clone size: -; D gene: -; V gene: TRBV7-5; J gene: TRBJ2-7; CDR3 protein: CVRSFRDRGFYEQYF; CDR3 DNA: TGTGTCAGAAGCTTTCGGGACAGGGGCTTCTACGAGCAGTACTTC
clone size: -; D gene: TRBD2; V gene: TRBV2; J gene: TRBJ2-7; CDR3 protein: CASSGPSGGNYEQYF; CDR3 DNA: TGTGCCAGCAGTGGCCCAAGCGGGGGGAACTACGAGCAGTACTTC
clone size: -; D gene: -; V gene: TRBV6-5; J gene: TRBJ2-7; CDR3 protein: CASSEYGGPYEQYF; CDR3 DNA: TGTGCCAGCAGTGAATATGGGGGGCCGTACGAGCAGTACTTC
clone size: large; D gene: -; V gene: TRBV19; J gene: TRBJ1-1; CDR3 protein: CATTGDTEAFF; CDR3 DNA: TGTGCCACTACCGGTGACACTGAAGCTTTCTTT
clone size: -; D gene: TRBD2; V gene: TRBV6-4; J gene: TRBJ2-1; CDR3 protein: CASSDSGGATYNEQFF; CDR3 DNA: TGTGCCAGCAGTGACTCCGGGGGGGCCACTTACAATGAGCAGTTCTTC
clone size: -; D gene: TRBD1; V gene: TRBV5-1; J gene: TRBJ2-2; CDR3 protein: CASSFISGTGTGRHPPDLTGELFF; CDR3 DNA: TGCGCCAGCAGCTTCATATCCGGGACAGGGACGGGTCGCCATCCCCCAGATCTCACCGGGGAGCTGTTTTTT
clone size: -; D gene: -; V gene: TRBV4-2; J gene: TRBJ1-2; CDR3 protein: CASSPGGTANYGYTF; CDR3 DNA: TGTGCCAGCAGCCCCGGGGGCACAGCTAACTATGGCTACACCTTC
clone size: once; D gene: -; V gene: TRBV11-3; J gene: TRBJ1-6; CDR3 protein: CASSLNPDSPLHF; CDR3 DNA: TGTGCCAGCAGCTTAAACCCTGATTCACCCCTCCACTTT
clone size: -; D gene: -; V gene: TRBV29-1; J gene: TRBJ1-2; CDR3 protein: CSVLAGSFGYTF; CDR3 DNA: TGCAGCGTACTAGCAGGGTCATTTGGCTACACCTTC
clone size: -; D gene: TRBD2; V gene: TRBV7-2; J gene: TRBJ2-1; CDR3 protein: CASSRRGAEQFF; CDR3 DNA: TGTGCCAGCAGCCGGCGGGGGGCTGAGCAGTTCTTC
clone size: -; D gene: -; V gene: TRBV11-2; J gene: TRBJ2-1; CDR3 protein: CASSSGGAYNEQFF; CDR3 DNA: TGTGCCAGCAGCTCGGGGGGCGCCTACAATGAGCAGTTCTTC
clone size: -; D gene: -; V gene: TRBV5-1; J gene: TRBJ2-7; CDR3 protein: CASSRTGSYEQYF; CDR3 DNA: TGCGCCAGCAGCCGGACGGGTTCCTACGAGCAGTACTTC
clone size: -; D gene: TRBD1; V gene: TRBV5-1; J gene: TRBJ2-3; CDR3 protein: CASSRGQGAADTQYF; CDR3 DNA: TGCGCCAGCAGCCGCGGACAGGGGGCCGCAGATACGCAGTATTTT
clone size: -; D gene: -; V gene: TRBV6-5; J gene: TRBJ1-1; CDR3 protein: CASSYRGMDTEAFF; CDR3 DNA: TGTGCCAGCAGTTACCGGGGTATGGACACTGAAGCTTTCTTT